The 12 T cell receptor beta chains below were found in one sample sequenced in a study of memory CD4+ T cells and cytomegalovirus serostatus. Sequencing was performed with immunoSEQ multiplex PCR; in TCRdb, only in-frame clones are kept and a portion is missing. The sample has about 50,000 clones, 78% seen once. Single viable CD3+CD4+CD8-CD45RO+ cells were sorted as the memory CD4+ T cells. Sequenced sample: memory CD4+ T cells from blood. The receptor set was obtained from an adult in good health and CMV-seronegative.

This chain links TRBV19 with TRBJ2-7; TRBD1 matches 9 bases. Germline CDR1 and CDR2: LNHDA and SQIVND (reference sequence). V lost 3 bases and J lost 2; bases outside the gene matches: 5. This CDR3 has 15 residues. The CDR3 spells CASSMSGTGPYEQYF. The CDR3 nucleotides read TGTGCCAGTAGTATGTCCGGGACAGGGCCCTACGAGCAGTACTTC.

This clone was found a few times. The chain recombines TRBV28 with TRBJ2-3; D gene ambiguous. The CDR3 consists of 12 residues. Trimming stripped 2 bases from V and 13 bases from J, with 13 bases between. Germline V gene lookup returns CDR1 MDHEN and CDR2 SYDVKM. CDR3 amino acids: CASSLRPGREYF. The CDR3 coding sequence is TGTGCCAGCAGTTTACGGCCGGGTCGTGAGTATTTT.

Only one count was recorded for this clone. The chain links TRBV6-6 to TRBJ2-5; TRBD1 aligns across 7 bases. Germline trimming cut 2 bases from V and 3 bases from J; bases unmatched to any gene: 3. The germline gives CDR1 MNHNY, CDR2 SVGAGI (reference sequence). The CDR3 spans 14 residues. The DNA for the CDR3 is TGTGCCAGCAGTTACGGGACAGTCAAAGAGACCCAGTACTTC. Translation gives CASSYGTVKETQYF.

The chain recombines TRBV5-4 with TRBJ2-3; D ambiguous. V was clipped by 1 base and J by 1 base, with 7 bases between them. CDR1 and CDR2 from the germline V gene are SGHNT and YYREEE (reference sequence). This CDR3 is built from 14 residues. This CDR3 is CASSLISGTDTQYF. CDR3 DNA sequence: TGTGCCAGCAGCTTGATTTCGGGCACAGATACGCAGTATTTT.

The genes are TRBV28 and TRBJ2-7, with D uncertain. In germline, CDR1 is MDHEN, CDR2 SYDVKM. V gave up 3 bases and J gave up 0 bases, with 12 bases separating them. The CDR3 totals 15 residues. As DNA, the CDR3 is TGTGCCAGCAGTTTGTCTCCCGGTCCCTCCTACGAGCAGTACTTC. Amino acid sequence: CASSLSPGPSYEQYF.

The chain links TRBV7-6 to TRBJ2-5; 7 bases align to TRBD2. The CDR3 extends over 14 amino acids. From germline, CDR1 is SGHVS and CDR2 FNYEAQ. J lost 5 bases, V lost 2 bases, and 5 bases had no gene match. CDR3 DNA: TGTGCCAGCAGCTTAATGGCGGGAGCGGAGACCCAGTACTTC. Amino acid sequence: CASSLMAGAETQYF. The whole variable domain, filled in from reference TRBV7-6 and TRBJ2-5, reads GAGVSQSPRYKVTKRGQDVALRCDPISGHVSLYWYRQALGQGPEFLTYFNYEAQQDKSGLPNDRFSAERPEGSISTLTIQRTEQRDSAMYRCASSLMAGAETQYFGPGTRLLVL.

The chain is built from TRBV6-5 and TRBJ1-2; D is unclear. Germline values: CDR1 MNHEY, CDR2 SVGAGI. V was pared by 7 bases and J by 2 bases, with 11 bases between. The CDR3 consists of 13 residues. CDR3 sequence: CASIEPGNYGYTF. CDR3 nucleotides: TGTGCCAGCATCGAGCCGGGGAACTATGGCTACACCTTC.

With regard to this clone: This specimen includes other DNA sequences encoding the same CDR3. The gene calls are TRBV7-2 and TRBJ1-3; D is unclear. V was clipped by 1 base and J by 5 bases, with 3 bases between them. Germline V gene lookup returns CDR1 SGHTA and CDR2 FQGNSA. The CDR3 has 12 residues. CDR3 DNA: TGTGCCAGCAGCTTAGAAAGAAACACCATATATTTT. The encoded protein is CASSLERNTIYF.

The genes are TRBV11-2 and TRBJ1-3; D perhaps matches TRBD1 (5 bases). V lost 3 bases, J lost 4 bases, and 16 bases lay in between. CDR3 length: 16 residues. Per the germline V gene, CDR1 is SGHAT and CDR2 is FQNNGV. CDR3 coding DNA: TGTGCCAGCAGCTTGTTGCGGGGCCGCGTCGGAAACACCATATATTTT. This encodes CASSLLRGRVGNTIYF. Complete variable domain (other parts from reference TRBV11-2 and TRBJ1-3): EAGVAQSPRYKIIEKRQSVAFWCNPISGHATLYWYQQILGQGPKLLIQFQNNGVVDDSQLPKDRFSAERLKGVDSTLKIQPAKLEDSAVYLCASSLLRGRVGNTIYFGEGSWLTVV.

J is TRBJ2-5 and V is TRBV6-5, with D perhaps matching TRBD1 (6 bases). Germline CDR1 reads MNHEY; CDR2 reads SVGAGI. The CDR3 totals 15 residues. The V gene lost 6 bases and the J gene lost 5 bases, with 19 bases spanning the gap. The CDR3 sequence: CASSQGTQPVETQYF. Written as DNA, the CDR3 is TGTGCCAGCAGCCAGGGGACGCAGCCAGTGGAGACCCAGTACTTC.

The J gene is TRBJ2-2, the V gene TRBV7-9; D unclear. Trimming took 0 bases from V and 6 from J, leaving 5 bases between them. The CDR3 runs to 13 residues. Germline CDR1 is SEHNR and CDR2 is FQNEAQ (reference sequence). In nucleotides, the CDR3 is TGTGCCAGCAGCTTAGCCGGTTCCGGGGAGCTGTTTTTT. Translated, it gives CASSLAGSGELFF.

The CDR3 region is CASSFGGISQPQHF. The CDR3 region has the DNA TGTGCCAGCAGTTTCGGAGGAATTAGCCAGCCCCAGCATTTT. The gene calls are TRBV28 and TRBJ1-5; D is undetermined. CDR1 MDHEN and CDR2 SYDVKM come from the germline V gene. The CDR3 is made up of 14 amino acids. Between the trimmed V and J ends, which lost 3 bases and 7 bases, there was a span of 13 bases.